This T cell receptor beta chain was sequenced during a study of OX40 agonist ivuxolimab in advanced cancers. Across the whole study: Hepatocellular carcinoma, melanoma, renal cell or head and neck cancer was diagnosed in the dose-escalation patients.

Notes on the study in general: On average, CD8+ T cells had more expanded clones than CD4+.

The protocol was immunoSEQ multiplex PCR, while the TCRdb copy is restricted to in-frame clones and leaves out a portion. The profile covers approximately 70,000 clones, with 88% appearing a single time and 0.27% taken by the ten largest. CDR1 is LNHDA, CDR2 SQIVND, per germline (reference sequence). This CDR3 region has 16 residues. V dropped 5 bases and J dropped 5 bases, with 20 bases sitting between them. Remarks on this clone: The antigen is not known.

The clonotype was recovered from an adult with an advanced solid tumor such as melanoma, head and neck, liver or kidney cancer. Here the sequenced sample was CD4+ or CD8+ T cells sorted from blood, taken in a trial of the OX40 agonist ivuxolimab. The chain has TRBV19 and TRBJ2-3; D perhaps matches TRBD2 (5 bases). CDR3 sequence (DNA): TGTGCCAGTAGTGGAAGAGCGGAGGAGAAAATAGATACGCAGTATTTT. It is translated as CASSGRAEEKIDTQYF. The full variable domain, its missing parts supplied by reference TRBV19 and TRBJ2-3, is DGGITQSPKYLFRKEGQNVTLSCEQNLNHDAMYWYRQDPGQGLRLIYYSQIVNDFQKGDIAEGYSVSREKKESFPLTVTSAQKNPTAFYLCASSGRAEEKIDTQYFGPGTRLTVL.